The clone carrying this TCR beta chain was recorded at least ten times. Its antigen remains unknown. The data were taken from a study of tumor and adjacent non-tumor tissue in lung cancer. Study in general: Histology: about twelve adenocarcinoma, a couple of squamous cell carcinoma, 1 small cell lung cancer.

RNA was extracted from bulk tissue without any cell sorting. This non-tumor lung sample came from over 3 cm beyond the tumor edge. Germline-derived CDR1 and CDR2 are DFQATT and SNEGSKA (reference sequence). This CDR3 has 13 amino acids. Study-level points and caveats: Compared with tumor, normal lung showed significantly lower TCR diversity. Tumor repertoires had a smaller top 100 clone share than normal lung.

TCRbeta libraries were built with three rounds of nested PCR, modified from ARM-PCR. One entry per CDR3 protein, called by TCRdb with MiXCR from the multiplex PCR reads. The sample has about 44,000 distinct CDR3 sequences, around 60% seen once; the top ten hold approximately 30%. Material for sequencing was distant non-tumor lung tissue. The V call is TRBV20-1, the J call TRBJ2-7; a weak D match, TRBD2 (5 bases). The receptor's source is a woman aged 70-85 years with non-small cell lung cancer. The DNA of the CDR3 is TGCAGAGCTCCCGGGATCCAGGACCACGAGCAGTACTTC. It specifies CRAPGIQDHEQYF.